The 23 T cell receptor beta chains in this list originate from one sample, sequenced in a study of blood T cell repertoires in COVID-19. Measured with immunoSEQ multiplex PCR; TCRdb has only the in-frame clones, and not every one. The table has approximately 100,000 clones, approximately 84% seen once. Sequencing input: peripheral blood. These receptors originate from a man aged 65 to 79 with acute or convalescent COVID-19.

This chain uses TRBV30 with TRBJ2-7; 12 positions match TRBD1. With 2 bases clipped from V and 6 bases from J, the junction kept 11 bases outside the gene matches. The CDR3 covers 16 residues. CDR1 and CDR2 from the germline V gene are GTSNPN and SVGIG (reference sequence). The CDR3 nucleotides are TGTGCCTGGAGTCTAATATTCCGGGACAGGGGGCTCGAGCAGTACTTC. Translation gives CAWSLIFRDRGLEQYF.

V is TRBV19 and J is TRBJ2-3, with a possible D match to TRBD2 (5 bases). Trimming removed 4 bases from V and 2 bases from J, with 16 bases in between. Germline V lookup: CDR1 LNHDA, CDR2 SQIVND (reference sequence). The CDR3 runs to 16 residues. DNA for the CDR3: TGTGCCAGTAGTACAGGCGGACTTTATGTCACAGATACGCAGTATTTT. Its protein is CASSTGGLYVTDTQYF.

The CDR3 is CASSSTSGRTTSYEQYF. The CDR3 coding sequence is TGTGCCAGCAGTTCGACTAGCGGGAGGACCACCTCCTACGAGCAGTACTTC. This chain joins TRBV6-2 or TRBV6-3 and TRBJ2-7; 13 bases are a match to TRBD2. The CDR3 loop spans 17 amino acids. J lost 0 bases, V lost 4 bases, and 6 bases had no gene match. Germline V lookup: CDR1 MNHEY, CDR2 SVGEGT.

This chain uses TRBV4-3 with TRBJ2-1; 11 nucleotides align to TRBD2. The CDR3 is 15 residues long. The trim removed 0 bases at V and 12 bases at J, leaving 7 bases unmatched. Germline V CDR1 and CDR2: LGHNA, YSLEER. The CDR3 protein is CASSQEWSSGRGQFF. CDR3 DNA sequence: TGCGCCAGCAGCCAAGAGTGGAGTAGCGGGAGGGGGCAGTTCTTC.

V is TRBV9 and J is TRBJ2-1; the match to TRBD2 covers 9 bases. CDR3 size: 15 residues. V lost 7 bases, J lost 5 bases, and 10 bases stayed unmatched. From germline, CDR1 is SGDLS and CDR2 YYNGEE. CDR3 bases: TGTGCCAGCGTGGCGGGAGGGCCATGCCACAATGAGCAGTTCTTC. Translating it yields CASVAGGPCHNEQFF.

The V and J genes are TRBV28 and TRBJ1-1; D uncertain. This CDR3 comprises 12 residues. The V gene lost 5 bases and the J gene lost 1 base, with 5 bases spanning the gap. The germline V gene has CDR1 MDHEN and CDR2 SYDVKM. Here the CDR3 reads CASSPENTEAFF. DNA for the CDR3: TGTGCCAGCAGTCCAGAGAACACTGAAGCTTTCTTT.

The chain couples TRBV24-1 to TRBJ2-3, with 7 bases that match TRBD1. The trim removed 3 bases at V and 10 bases at J, leaving 18 bases unmatched. The germline V gene encodes CDR1 KGHDR and CDR2 SFDVKD. The length of the CDR3 is 17 residues. The CDR3 nucleotides are TGTGCCACCAGTGATACCGGGACAGCTCTTTCCGACCGGGCGCAGTATTTT. Residues: CATSDTGTALSDRAQYF.

This clone was counted once. This sequence joins TRBV4-2 and TRBJ2-7; D not resolved. Germline CDR1 and CDR2: LGHNA and YNFKEQ. CDR3 length: 17 residues. Trimming took off 2 bases at V and 1 base at J, with 18 bases between the two ends. DNA for the CDR3: TGTGCCAGCAGCCAATCCGCACACGGGTCCGTTTCCTACGAGCAGTACTTC. It specifies CASSQSAHGSVSYEQYF.

The chain recombines TRBV10-3 with TRBJ2-3, with 7 nucleotides matching TRBD2. The CDR3 length is 14 residues. Per the germline V gene, CDR1 is ENHRY and CDR2 is SYGVKD. Trimming removed 2 bases from V and 1 base from J; junction bases left unmatched: 0. For the CDR3, the DNA is TGTGCCATCAGTGAGACTAGCGGCACAGATACGCAGTATTTT. Protein: CAISETSGTDTQYF.

The chain links TRBV18 to TRBJ1-3; 10 bases are a match to TRBD1. Trimming took 3 bases from V and 0 from J; bases not matched to a gene: 14. CDR1 is KGHSH, CDR2 LQKENI, per germline. The CDR3 contains 20 residues. In DNA form, the CDR3 reads TGTGCCAGCTCACCTCACACCTTGGACAGGGGGGTATCCTCTGGAAACACCATATATTTT. It is translated as CASSPHTLDRGVSSGNTIYF.

The genes are TRBV28 and TRBJ2-7, with 7 positions matching TRBD2. Germline V gene sequence: CDR1 MDHEN, CDR2 SYDVKM. Losses at the gene ends were 8 bases for V and 2 bases for J; bases not matched to a gene: 9. The CDR3 has 14 amino acids. The CDR3 loop reads CASGRGGNTYEQYF. CDR3 nucleotides: TGTGCCAGCGGGCGGGGAGGGAATACCTACGAGCAGTACTTC. Complete variable domain (other parts from reference TRBV28 and TRBJ2-7): DVKVTQSSRYLVKRTGEKVFLECVQDMDHENMFWYRQDPGLGLRLIYFSYDVKMKEKGDIPEGYSVSREKKERFSLILESASTNQTSMYLCASGRGGNTYEQYFGPGTRLTVT.

The chain uses TRBV6-5 and TRBJ1-6, with a weak D call TRBD1 (5 bases). The CDR3 contains 14 residues. Germline CDR1 is MNHEY and CDR2 is SVGAGI. V was trimmed by 10 bases and J by 6 bases, leaving 16 bases between them. The CDR3 sequence: CATGGTHINSPLHF. In nucleotides, the CDR3 is TGTGCCACGGGAGGGACTCACATTAATTCACCCCTCCACTTT.

This chain uses TRBV7-9 with TRBJ1-1, with a possible D match to TRBD1 (5 bases). The V gene's germline CDR1 is SEHNR and CDR2 FQNEAQ (reference sequence). The CDR3 sequence is 15 residues long. V lost 1 base and J lost 4, with 13 bases in between. The CDR3 region is CASSLGFGRGTEAFF. In nucleotides, the CDR3 is TGTGCCAGCAGCTTAGGTTTTGGAAGGGGCACTGAAGCTTTCTTT.

The V and J genes are TRBV7-8 and TRBJ1-1, with 8 bases lining up with TRBD1. Germline loops: CDR1 SGHVS, CDR2 FQNEAQ. The CDR3 has 14 residues. V was clipped by 1 base and J by 8 bases; unmatched bases: 6. The DNA of the CDR3 is TGTGCCAGCAGCTTAGATAGTGGGACAGGAGAAGCTTTCTTT. Protein product: CASSLDSGTGEAFF.

This chain connects TRBV6-1 to TRBJ1-2; 7 bases are shared with TRBD1. With V trimmed by 3 bases and J by 5 bases, 9 bases remained unmatched. The CDR3 has 15 residues. Germline V lookup: CDR1 MNHNS, CDR2 SASEGT. The CDR3 region has the DNA TGTGCCAGCAGTGACCCGGGACAGCGTTTATATGGCTACACCTTC. It is translated as CASSDPGQRLYGYTF.

V is TRBV11-2 and J is TRBJ2-2; D is unresolved. Trimming took 5 bases from V and 7 from J, leaving 11 bases between them. The CDR3 is 13 amino acids. CDR1 and CDR2 from the germline V gene are SGHAT and FQNNGV. This CDR3 is CASSPNSYGELFF. CDR3 bases: TGTGCCAGCAGCCCGAACAGCTACGGGGAGCTGTTTTTT.

This clone was seen only a few times. The J gene is TRBJ1-5, the V gene TRBV19; D might be TRBD1 (5 bases). CDR1 and CDR2 from the germline V gene are LNHDA and SQIVND (reference sequence). The CDR3 length is 14 residues. V shed 7 bases and J shed 7 bases, with 17 bases lying between them. CDR3 bases: TGTGCCAGTACCCCATGGAGTTCAGGGCAGCCCCAGCATTTT. Translating it yields CASTPWSSGQPQHF.

This clone was observed a single time. The V call is TRBV6-5, the J call TRBJ2-1; TRBD2 is a possible D gene (6 bases). Germline lookup yields CDR1 MNHEY and CDR2 SVGAGI. The CDR3 has 15 residues. V lost 5 bases and J 6 bases, leaving 17 bases between the germline ends. The CDR3, as DNA: TGTGCCAGCAGTATCCGGACTAACGCAGTCAATGAGCAGTTCTTC. Translating it yields CASSIRTNAVNEQFF.

This clone was counted a few times. The rearrangement uses TRBV7-3 and TRBJ1-1; D gene uncertain. Trimming took 3 bases from V and 1 from J, leaving 12 bases between them. The CDR3 loop spans 15 amino acids. Germline-derived CDR1 and CDR2 are SGHTA and FQGTGA. CDR3 residues: CASSFSGQTNTEAFF. In DNA form, the CDR3 reads TGTGCCAGCAGCTTTTCAGGTCAAACGAACACTGAAGCTTTCTTT.

J is TRBJ2-7 and V is TRBV29-1; maybe TRBD2 (5 bases). Germline V gene data show CDR1 as SQVTM and CDR2 as ANQGSEA. This CDR3 is built from 11 residues. V shed 4 bases and J shed 3 bases, with 7 bases lying between them. In DNA, the CDR3 is TGCAGCGTTGTGGGGAGCTACGAGCAGTACTTC. Residues: CSVVGSYEQYF.

The chain recombines TRBV13 with TRBJ2-7; a weak D match, TRBD2 (5 bases). Germline V gives CDR1 PRHDT, CDR2 FYEKMQ (reference sequence). The CDR3 contains 11 residues. The germline V and J ends were trimmed by 5 bases and 7 bases, with 9 bases remaining between them. DNA for the CDR3: TGTGCCAGCAGCCCCGAGCGGGAGCAGTACTTC. It is translated as CASSPEREQYF.

The V gene is TRBV19, the J gene TRBJ1-4; 7 bases align to TRBD1. CDR1 is LNHDA and CDR2 is SQIVND in the germline V gene (reference sequence). V was pared by 3 bases and J by 4 bases, with 5 bases of the junction left unmatched. The CDR3 totals 15 residues. The CDR3 sequence: CASSITTGLNEKLFF. Here the CDR3 DNA reads TGTGCCAGTAGTATTACGACAGGGCTTAATGAAAAACTGTTTTTT.

The chain carries TRBV18 and TRBJ1-2; 10 bases are shared with TRBD1. The CDR3 totals 11 residues. Germline trimming cut 5 bases from V and 10 bases from J; bases unmatched to any gene: 1. The V gene's germline CDR1 is KGHSH and CDR2 LQKENI. CDR3: CASSRQGAYTF. The CDR3 DNA reads TGTGCCAGCTCAAGACAGGGGGCCTACACCTTC. Full variable domain (outside the CDR3, taken from reference TRBV18 and TRBJ1-2): NAGVMQNPRHLVRRRGQEARLRCSPMKGHSHVYWYRQLPEEGLKFMVYLQKENIIDESGMPKERFSAEFPKEGPSILRIQQVVRGDSAAYFCASSRQGAYTFGSGTRLTVV.